Following are 5 T cell receptor beta chains from one sample sequenced in a study of blood T cell repertoires in COVID-19. The table came from immunoSEQ multiplex PCR; TCRdb's copy has only in-frame clones and leaves some out. The sample records under 140,000 clones, roughly 82% being singletons. Material for sequencing was peripheral blood. The receptors derive from a woman aged 55-70 years with acute or convalescent COVID-19.

This rearrangement joins TRBV19 to TRBJ2-3, with D tentatively TRBD2 (6 bases). Germline V gene lookup returns CDR1 LNHDA and CDR2 SQIVND (reference sequence). The CDR3 is 18 amino acids. V gave up 6 bases and J gave up 0 bases, with 22 bases separating them. The chain's CDR3 is CASSLETGTWGSTDTQYF. The DNA for the CDR3 is TGTGCCAGTAGCCTCGAAACCGGGACTTGGGGGAGCACAGATACGCAGTATTTT.

The V call is TRBV27, the J call TRBJ2-5; D not resolved. The CDR3 runs 15 residues. Trimming took 1 base from V and 4 from J, leaving 13 bases between them. Germline V gene sequence: CDR1 MNHEY, CDR2 SMNVEV (reference sequence). Here the CDR3 DNA reads TGTGCCAGCAGTTTATTTGGTCCAGGTGGAGAGACCCAGTACTTC. This translates into CASSLFGPGGETQYF.

The chain joins TRBV2 to TRBJ2-3; TRBD2 matches at 11 bases. Looked up from germline, CDR1 is SNHLY and CDR2 is FYNNEI. CDR3 length: 16 amino acids. Germline trimming cut 10 bases from V and 0 bases from J; bases unmatched to any gene: 9. The CDR3, as DNA: TGTGCCACCCAGACTAGCGGGGCGTCTAGCACAGATACGCAGTATTTT. The encoded protein is CATQTSGASSTDTQYF. The full variable domain, with the rest looked up from reference TRBV2 and TRBJ2-3, is EPEVTQTPSHQVTQMGQEVILRCVPISNHLYFYWYRQILGQKVEFLVSFYNNEISEKSEIFDDQFSVERPDGSNFTLKIRSTKLEDSAMYFCATQTSGASSTDTQYFGPGTRLTVL.

The chain combines TRBV9 with TRBJ2-3, with 15 bases aligning to TRBD2. Unmatched junction bases numbered 5, after V lost 4 bases and J lost 8 bases. Germline V gene data show CDR1 as SGDLS and CDR2 as YYNGEE. The CDR3 is made up of 15 amino acids. CDR3 bases: TGTGCCAGCAGCCCCTGGACTAGCGGGGGGGGTACGCAGTATTTT. The encoded protein is CASSPWTSGGGTQYF. The variable domain in full, completed from reference TRBV9 and TRBJ2-3, reads DSGVTQTPKHLITATGQRVTLRCSPRSGDLSVYWYQQSLDQGLQFLIQYYNGEERAKGNILERFSAQQFPDLHSELNLSSLELGDSALYFCASSPWTSGGGTQYFGPGTRLTVL.

The rearrangement links TRBV2 to TRBJ1-5; tentatively, D is TRBD1 (5 bases). The CDR3 consists of 12 residues. The germline V gene has CDR1 SNHLY and CDR2 FYNNEI. The ends were cut back, 8 bases at V and 7 bases at J, with 12 bases in the middle. CDR3: CASSGGDQPQHF. The CDR3 DNA follows: TGTGCCAGCTCAGGAGGGGACCAGCCCCAGCATTTT.